The text below deals with one T cell receptor beta chain. This clone appeared a single time. Its target antigen remains unknown. Base qualities are not recorded, but no much larger clone differs from it by a single base. The library was prepared using the immunoSEQ multiplex PCR assay. TCRdb retrieved this table from immuneACCESS and kept in-frame rearrangements only. Not all clones are present; in checked studies, unresolved V genes account for under half, and no reason is known for the remainder. The sample table lists roughly 92,000 clones, around 87% of them with a count of one. The top ten clones comprise about 1.3% of the sample. The data derive from a study of control samples from healthy donors and cancer patients (dated by TCRdb to about 2020). V has 2 bases trimmed and J has 2 bases trimmed; junction bases matching no gene number 7. CDR1 and CDR2, per the germline V gene, are SGDLS and YYNGEE. The CDR3 spans 16 residues, from the cysteine through the phenylalanine. Only the CDR3 DNA is retained, 48 bases long and in frame from the first base.

Sequenced sample: blood. The V and J genes are TRBV9 and TRBJ2-5; 9 bases in the middle match TRBD2. The receptor was derived from a woman in her forties or fifties in good health. The CDR3 protein is CASSVWAGGSQETQYF. The DNA is as follows: TGTGCCAGCAGCGTTTGGGCGGGGGGGTCGCAAGAGACCCAGTACTTC.